This T cell receptor beta chain was identified in a study of cytomegalovirus exposure and HLA in healthy donors. Regarding the study as a whole: A missense DCLRE1C variant was associated with V- and J-gene trimming of TCR beta chains in a later analysis, and an independent cohort replicated the association.

Germline values: CDR1 GTSNPN, CDR2 SVGIG (reference sequence). The CDR3 spans 13 residues. V was trimmed by 0 bases and J by 7 bases, leaving 12 bases between them. Use of 60 Vbeta and 13 Jbeta primers characterized the PCR. Assay: immunoSEQ multiplex PCR; the TCRdb copy retains only in-frame clones and omits some. The data contain about 150,000 clones, over 65% of them singletons. Concerning this clone: Its antigen is undetermined.

The clonotype comes from a man aged 40-49 years in good health and CMV-seronegative. What was sequenced was PBMCs. The chain couples TRBV30 to TRBJ1-2, with a possible D match to TRBD1 (5 bases). CDR3 sequence (DNA): TGTGCCTGGAGTGTACTGACAGCCTCTGGCTACACCTTC. Its translation: CAWSVLTASGYTF.